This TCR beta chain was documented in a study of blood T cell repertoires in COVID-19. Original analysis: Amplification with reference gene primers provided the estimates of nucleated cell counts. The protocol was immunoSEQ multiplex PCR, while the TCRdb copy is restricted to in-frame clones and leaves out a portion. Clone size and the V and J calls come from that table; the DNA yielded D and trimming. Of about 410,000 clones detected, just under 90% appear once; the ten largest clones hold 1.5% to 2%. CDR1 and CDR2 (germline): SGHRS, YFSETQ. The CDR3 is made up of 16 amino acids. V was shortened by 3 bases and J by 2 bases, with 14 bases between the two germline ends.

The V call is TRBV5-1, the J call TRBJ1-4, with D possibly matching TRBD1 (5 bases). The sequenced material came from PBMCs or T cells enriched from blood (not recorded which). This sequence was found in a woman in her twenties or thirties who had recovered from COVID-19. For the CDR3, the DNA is TGCGCCAGCAGCTGGATGGGTAGGGGCACTAATGAAAAACTGTTTTTT. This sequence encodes CASSWMGRGTNEKLFF.